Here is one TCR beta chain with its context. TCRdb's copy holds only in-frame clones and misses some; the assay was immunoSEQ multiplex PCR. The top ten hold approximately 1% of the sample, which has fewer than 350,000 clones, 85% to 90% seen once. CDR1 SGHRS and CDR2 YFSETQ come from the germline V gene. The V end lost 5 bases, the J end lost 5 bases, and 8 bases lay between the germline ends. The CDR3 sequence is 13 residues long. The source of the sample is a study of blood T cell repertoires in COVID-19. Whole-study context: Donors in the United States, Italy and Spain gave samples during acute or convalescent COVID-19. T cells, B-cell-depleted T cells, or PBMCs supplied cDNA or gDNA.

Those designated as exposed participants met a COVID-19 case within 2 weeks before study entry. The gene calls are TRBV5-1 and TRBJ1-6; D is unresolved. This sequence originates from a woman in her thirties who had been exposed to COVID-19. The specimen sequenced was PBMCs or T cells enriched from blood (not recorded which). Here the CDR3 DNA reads TGCGCCAGCAGAGACACTGATAATTCACCCCTCCACTTT. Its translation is CASRDTDNSPLHF.